The rows below give T cell receptor beta chains drawn from one sample of a study of T cell responses to AZD1222 COVID-19 vaccine. Clones were read by immunoSEQ multiplex PCR, and TCRdb kept only the in-frame ones, dropping some. The sample yields 130,000 to 150,000 clones, 75% to 95% seen once. The sample here was peripheral blood, taken on day 0 of AZD1222 vaccination. These receptor sequences come from an adult in good health. The CDR3 runs from the conserved cysteine through the conserved F or W. Fields, in order: J gene, D gene, clone size, V gene, CDR3 protein, CDR3 DNA. D genes are given only for firm matches. Some rows have no size entry. The others give once, few or many, or a class for an expanded clone.

J: TRBJ1-2
D: TRBD1
size: once
V: TRBV19
CDR3: CASSLGQGDYGYTF
DNA: TGTGCCAGTAGTTTGGGACAGGGAGACTATGGCTACACCTTC

J: TRBJ2-1
D: TRBD2
size: -
V: TRBV19
CDR3: CASIGTRANNEQFF
DNA: TGTGCCAGTATCGGGACTAGAGCAAACAATGAGCAGTTCTTC

J: TRBJ1-4
D: -
size: once
V: TRBV27
CDR3: CASSFHKSNEKLFF
DNA: TGTGCCAGCAGTTTCCACAAGAGTAATGAAAAACTGTTTTTT

J: TRBJ1-4
D: TRBD1
size: once
V: TRBV9
CDR3: CASSTTGTGNEKLFF
DNA: TGTGCCAGCAGCACAACCGGGACAGGGAATGAAAAACTGTTTTTT

J: TRBJ2-7
D: -
size: -
V: TRBV7-2
CDR3: CASSLDPGSSYEQYF
DNA: TGTGCCAGCAGCTTGGACCCAGGGAGCTCCTACGAGCAGTACTTC

J: TRBJ2-7
D: -
size: few
V: TRBV25-1
CDR3: CASSAPDGYSYEQYF
DNA: TGTGCCAGCAGTGCACCGGACGGGTACTCCTACGAGCAGTACTTC

J: TRBJ2-3
D: -
size: -
V: TRBV9
CDR3: CASSVLGRADTDTQYF
DNA: TGTGCCAGCAGCGTGTTGGGCAGGGCAGACACAGATACGCAGTATTTT

J: TRBJ1-5
D: TRBD1
size: -
V: TRBV27
CDR3: CASSRVGQGRNQPQHF
DNA: TGTGCCAGCAGTCGCGTTGGACAGGGACGCAATCAGCCCCAGCATTTT

J: TRBJ1-2
D: TRBD1
size: -
V: TRBV24-1
CDR3: CATSDTGTDWNYGYTF
DNA: TGTGCCACCAGTGATACCGGGACAGATTGGAACTATGGCTACACCTTC

J: TRBJ2-5
D: -
size: -
V: TRBV6-1
CDR3: CASSEGTGAGETQYF
DNA: TGTGCCAGCAGTGAGGGCACGGGGGCCGGAGAGACCCAGTACTTC

J: TRBJ2-2
D: -
size: -
V: TRBV18
CDR3: CASRPRLRDENTGELFF
DNA: TGTGCCAGCCGCCCTCGCCTGAGAGATGAGAACACCGGGGAGCTGTTTTTT

J: TRBJ1-1
D: -
size: -
V: TRBV3-1/TRBV3-2
CDR3: CASSSRLPRNTEAFF
DNA: TGTGCCAGCAGCTCACGCTTGCCCCGGAACACTGAAGCTTTCTTT

J: TRBJ1-2
D: TRBD1
size: -
V: TRBV27
CDR3: CASSFRTGGASGYGYTF
DNA: TGTGCCAGCAGTTTTAGGACAGGGGGCGCTTCTGGCTATGGCTACACCTTC

J: TRBJ2-3
D: -
size: -
V: TRBV7-3
CDR3: CASSLTSASTDTQYF
DNA: TGTGCCAGCAGCTTAACGTCTGCTAGCACAGATACGCAGTATTTT

J: TRBJ1-2
D: -
size: -
V: TRBV12-3/TRBV12-4
CDR3: CASSFAQRGGYTF
DNA: TGTGCCAGCAGTTTCGCCCAAAGGGGTGGCTACACCTTC

J: TRBJ2-2
D: TRBD2
size: -
V: TRBV6-4
CDR3: CASSDKAGVLTGELFF
DNA: TGTGCCAGCAGTGACAAAGCGGGAGTGCTCACCGGGGAGCTGTTTTTT

J: TRBJ2-5
D: -
size: -
V: TRBV3-1/TRBV3-2
CDR3: CASSLDRRGETQYF
DNA: TGTGCCAGCAGCCTGGACAGGAGGGGAGAGACCCAGTACTTC

J: TRBJ1-3
D: -
size: -
V: TRBV9
CDR3: CASSPRFGTLGNTIYF
DNA: TGTGCCAGCAGCCCCCGTTTCGGGACACTGGGAAACACCATATATTTT

J: TRBJ2-3
D: -
size: -
V: TRBV5-5
CDR3: CASSPGRNTDTQYF
DNA: TGTGCCAGCAGCCCCGGGCGGAACACAGATACGCAGTATTTT

J: TRBJ1-1
D: -
size: -
V: TRBV27
CDR3: CASSPISGEGTEAFF
DNA: TGTGCCAGCAGTCCCATCAGTGGGGAAGGGACTGAAGCTTTCTTT

J: TRBJ2-1
D: -
size: -
V: TRBV6-5
CDR3: CASRPGSIEQFF
DNA: TGTGCCAGCAGACCCGGGAGTATTGAGCAGTTCTTC

J: TRBJ1-2
D: TRBD1
size: -
V: TRBV27
CDR3: CASSLEGQGADGYTF
DNA: TGTGCCAGCAGTTTGGAAGGACAGGGGGCCGATGGCTACACCTTC

J: TRBJ2-7
D: -
size: -
V: TRBV18
CDR3: CASSPPTTRSSYEQYF
DNA: TGTGCCAGCTCACCCCCGACCACGCGGAGCTCCTACGAGCAGTACTTC

J: TRBJ2-7
D: -
size: few
V: TRBV4-1
CDR3: CASSPHLNGRNYYEQYF
DNA: TGCGCCAGCAGCCCCCACCTCAATGGGAGGAACTACTACGAGCAGTACTTC

J: TRBJ1-2
D: TRBD1
size: -
V: TRBV5-1
CDR3: CASSKGQGGYRYGYTF
DNA: TGCGCCAGCAGCAAGGGACAGGGAGGGTACCGGTATGGCTACACCTTC

J: TRBJ1-5
D: TRBD1
size: -
V: TRBV7-9
CDR3: CASSAQGQPQHF
DNA: TGTGCCAGCAGCGCACAGGGGCAGCCCCAGCATTTT

J: TRBJ2-3
D: TRBD2
size: -
V: TRBV5-1
CDR3: CASSLALAAGLDTQYF
DNA: TGCGCCAGCAGCTTGGCTCTAGCGGCGGGCTTAGATACGCAGTATTTT

J: TRBJ2-5
D: TRBD2
size: -
V: TRBV25-1
CDR3: CASSEPLAGAETQYF
DNA: TGTGCCAGCAGTGAGCCACTAGCGGGAGCGGAGACCCAGTACTTC

J: TRBJ2-7
D: -
size: once
V: TRBV13
CDR3: CASSLELYEQYF
DNA: TGTGCCAGCAGCTTAGAACTTTACGAGCAGTACTTC

J: TRBJ2-1
D: TRBD1
size: -
V: TRBV5-4
CDR3: CASQTSQGRHNEQFF
DNA: TGTGCCAGCCAAACCTCACAGGGGAGACACAATGAGCAGTTCTTC

J: TRBJ1-2
D: -
size: -
V: TRBV10-3
CDR3: CAISESTWNYGYTF
DNA: TGTGCCATCAGTGAGTCGACGTGGAACTATGGCTACACCTTC

J: TRBJ2-1
D: -
size: once
V: TRBV5-6
CDR3: CASSLANWGAWNEQFF
DNA: TGTGCCAGCAGCTTGGCCAATTGGGGGGCCTGGAATGAGCAGTTCTTC

J: TRBJ1-5
D: -
size: once
V: TRBV7-2
CDR3: CASSFAQGRDQPQHF
DNA: TGTGCCAGCAGCTTCGCTCAGGGGAGGGATCAGCCCCAGCATTTT

J: TRBJ1-1
D: -
size: -
V: TRBV29-1
CDR3: CSVAKQVLNTEAFF
DNA: TGCAGCGTTGCAAAACAGGTGCTGAACACTGAAGCTTTCTTT

J: TRBJ1-6
D: -
size: -
V: TRBV27
CDR3: CASSATQVPLYNSPLHF
DNA: TGTGCCAGCAGTGCGACACAGGTGCCTCTTTATAATTCACCCCTCCACTTT